What follows are 6 T cell receptor beta chains derived from one specimen sequenced in a study of shared clonotypes between healthy human individuals. The assay was immunoSEQ multiplex PCR, and TCRdb's table has in-frame clones only and misses some. The sample has 550,000 to 800,000 clones, roughly 87% seen once. Material: memory CD8+ T cells from PBMCs. Subset given: CD45RO+ cells pooled with CCR7-negative TemRA cells. The origin of the receptors is a man aged 18 to 29 in good health. Some clones in this sample may be carry-over from other donors' samples.

The chain couples TRBV7-9 to TRBJ2-5, with 8 bases aligning to TRBD1. There are 14 residues in the CDR3. The V gene's germline CDR1 is SEHNR and CDR2 FQNEAQ (reference sequence). After removal of 3 bases from V and 4 bases from J, the junction contained 4 bases not matched to a gene. This CDR3 reads CASSLATGVETQYF. The DNA for the CDR3 is TGTGCCAGCAGCTTGGCGACAGGGGTAGAGACCCAGTACTTC. Based on the CDR3 plus reference TRBV7-9 and TRBJ2-5, the full variable domain is DTGVSQNPRHKITKRGQNVTFRCDPISEHNRLYWYRQTLGQGPEFLTYFQNEAQLEKSRLLSDRFSAERPKGSFSTLEIQRTEQGDSAMYLCASSLATGVETQYFGPGTRLLVL.

This sequence joins TRBV28 and TRBJ2-2; maybe TRBD1 (5 bases). CDR3 length equals 17 residues. Trimming took off 3 bases at V and 2 bases at J, with 16 bases between the two ends. Germline CDR1 reads MDHEN; CDR2 reads SYDVKM. This CDR3 reads CASSFPPIGANTGELFF. The CDR3 DNA reads as TGTGCCAGCAGTTTTCCCCCCATTGGGGCTAACACCGGGGAGCTGTTTTTT.

CDR3 bases: TGTGCCAGCAGTTTAATTGGTATTAGGGGGGCAGGGGTTTCCGGTGGCTACACCTTC. Translation: CASSLIGIRGAGVSGGYTF. This chain uses TRBV27 with TRBJ1-2; the D gene is possibly TRBD1 (6 bases). The CDR3 has 19 amino acids. Germline values: CDR1 MNHEY, CDR2 SMNVEV (reference sequence). The ends were cut back, 2 bases at V and 7 bases at J, with 29 bases in the middle.

The CDR3 reads CASSFTDHEQYF. The CDR3 coding sequence is TGTGCCAGCAGCTTCACGGATCACGAGCAGTACTTC. This chain connects TRBV11-2 to TRBJ2-7; D is uncertain. Between the trimmed V and J ends, which lost 3 bases and 5 bases, there was a span of 8 bases. From germline, CDR1 is SGHAT and CDR2 FQNNGV. CDR3 length equals 12 residues. Supplemented by reference TRBV11-2 and TRBJ2-7, the full variable domain reads EAGVAQSPRYKIIEKRQSVAFWCNPISGHATLYWYQQILGQGPKLLIQFQNNGVVDDSQLPKDRFSAERLKGVDSTLKIQPAKLEDSAVYLCASSFTDHEQYFGPGTRLTVT.

CDR3 loop: CSATPGGGNTEAFF. The CDR3 DNA reads TGCAGCGCGACCCCGGGGGGAGGGAACACTGAAGCTTTCTTT. This chain uses TRBV29-1 with TRBJ1-1; D perhaps matches TRBD1 (5 bases). CDR1 SQVTM and CDR2 ANQGSEA come from the germline V gene. V was pared by 7 bases and J by 1 base, with 16 bases between. The CDR3 spans 14 residues.

The gene calls are TRBV19 and TRBJ1-1, with D perhaps TRBD1 (6 bases). With 0 bases removed from V and 1 base from J, the gap between germline ends came to 9 bases. Germline V gene lookup returns CDR1 LNHDA and CDR2 SQIVND (reference sequence). The CDR3 contains 15 residues. As DNA, the CDR3 is TGTGCCAGTAGTATAGATTGGACAGCGAACACTGAAGCTTTCTTT. Translating gives CASSIDWTANTEAFF.